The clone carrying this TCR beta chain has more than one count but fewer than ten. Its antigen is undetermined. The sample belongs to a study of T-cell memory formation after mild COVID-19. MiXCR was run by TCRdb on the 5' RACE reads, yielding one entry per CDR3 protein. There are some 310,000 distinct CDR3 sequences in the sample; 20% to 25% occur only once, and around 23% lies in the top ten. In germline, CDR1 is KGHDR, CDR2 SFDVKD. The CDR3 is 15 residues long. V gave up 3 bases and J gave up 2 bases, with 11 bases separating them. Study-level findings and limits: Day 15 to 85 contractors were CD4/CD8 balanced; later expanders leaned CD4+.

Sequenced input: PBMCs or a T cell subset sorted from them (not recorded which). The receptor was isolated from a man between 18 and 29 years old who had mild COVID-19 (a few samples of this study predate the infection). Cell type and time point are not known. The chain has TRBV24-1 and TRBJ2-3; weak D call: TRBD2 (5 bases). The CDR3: CATSDRGTDTDTQYF. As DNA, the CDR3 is TGTGCCACCAGTGATCGGGGAACCGACACAGATACGCAGTATTTT.